Following are 32 T cell receptor beta chains from one sample sequenced in a study of post-analysis software for immune sequencing data. No cognate antigen is known for these TCRs. General study points: Roughly five TRBV segments were more frequent in patients than controls; TRBV5-6, TRBV5-1 and TRBV20-1 belonged to this group.

Unique-molecular-identifier-tagged TCR beta cDNA libraries were used. TCRdb re-called the PCR reads through MiXCR, storing one row per CDR3 protein. Here the sample spans 740,000 or so distinct CDR3 sequences, roughly 50% being singletons. Sequences were obtained from blood. The receptors stem from a girl aged 10 to 17 with multiple sclerosis.

CDR3: CASSGVSERTEAFF. The DNA of the CDR3 is TGTGCCAGCAGCGGGGTGTCGGAGCGGACTGAAGCTTTCTTT. This chain joins TRBV5-8 and TRBJ1-1; D remains unclear. Deletions cut 4 bases from V and 5 bases from J, with 15 bases between. The CDR3 contains 14 residues. From germline, CDR1 is SGHTS and CDR2 YDEGEE.

In its sample, this clonotype was seen a few times. CDR3 sequence (DNA): TGTGCCAGCAGCTTTGCGGCCGTTGGGTTCTACGAGCAGTACTTC. Translated, it gives CASSFAAVGFYEQYF. The rearrangement links TRBV5-6 to TRBJ2-7, with D hard to call. Germline CDR1 is SGHDT and CDR2 is YYEEEE. The CDR3 contains 15 residues. V lost 2 bases and J 3 bases, leaving 15 bases between the germline ends.

On this clonotype itself: A read error may account for a junction end that differs from germline. The genes are TRBV25-1 and TRBJ2-1; the match to TRBD1 covers 12 bases. This CDR3 contains 15 residues. Per germline, CDR1 MGHDK and CDR2 SYGVNS. CDR3: CASSDRDRGRDEQFF. The CDR3 region has the DNA TGTGCCAGCAGTGACCGGGACAGGGGGCGGGATGAACAGTTCTTC. Full variable domain (remainder filled in from reference TRBV25-1 and TRBJ2-1): EADIYQTPRYLVIGTGKKITLECSQTMGHDKMYWYQQDPGMELHLIHYSYGVNSTEKGDLSSESTVSRIRTEHFPLTLESARPSHTSQYLCASSDRDRGRDEQFFGPGTRLTVL.

The V call is TRBV6-2 or TRBV6-3, the J call TRBJ2-7; 10 bases align to TRBD1. The germline V gene encodes CDR1 MNHEY and CDR2 SVGEGT. Trimming cost V 7 bases and J 3 bases; bases outside gene matches: 6. The CDR3 contains 14 residues. The CDR3 is CASTWDRGIYEQYF. The CDR3 nucleotides are TGTGCCAGCACCTGGGACAGGGGTATCTACGAGCAGTACTTC.

This clonotype has more than one count but fewer than ten. V and J are TRBV12-5 and TRBJ1-2; D remains unclear. Between the trimmed V and J ends, which lost 2 bases and 1 base, there was a span of 2 bases. This CDR3 is 12 amino acids long. Germline V CDR1 and CDR2: LGHNT, FRNRAP. CDR3 protein: CASGLLNYGYTF. For the CDR3, the DNA is TGTGCTAGTGGTTTGCTTAACTATGGCTACACCTTC.

The chain combines TRBV29-1 with TRBJ2-1; 8 bases fit TRBD1. Germline V CDR1 and CDR2: SQVTM, ANQGSEA. The length of the CDR3 is 15 residues. Germline trimming cut 6 bases from V and 0 bases from J; bases unmatched to any gene: 7. Here the CDR3 reads CSVARQGSSYNEQFF. CDR3 in DNA: TGCAGCGTCGCCCGACAGGGGAGCTCCTACAATGAGCAGTTCTTC.

This sequence joins TRBV11-2 and TRBJ2-7, with 14 bases that match TRBD2. This CDR3 region has 18 residues. Germline CDR1 and CDR2: SGHAT and FQNNGV. J gave up 1 base and V 3 bases, and 8 bases lay outside the gene matches. The CDR3 is CASSFSTSGRAWSYEQYF. The CDR3 DNA reads TGTGCCAGCAGCTTCTCGACTAGCGGGAGGGCTTGGTCCTACGAGCAGTACTTC.

This clonotype was seen a few times. The rearrangement joins TRBV5-1 to TRBJ2-7; no reliable D call. The ends were cut back, 0 bases at V and 1 base at J, with 8 bases in the middle. This CDR3 is built from 14 residues. Per germline, CDR1 SGHRS and CDR2 YFSETQ. The CDR3 nucleotides are TGCGCCAGCAGCTTGGTTGCAGAGTCCTACGAGCAGTACTTC. It specifies CASSLVAESYEQYF.

The table lists this clonotype with a few counts. The rearrangement uses TRBV7-2 and TRBJ2-5; 9 nucleotides line up with TRBD2. Germline V lookup: CDR1 SGHTA, CDR2 FQGNSA. The V and J ends lost 1 base and 4 bases, in that order; junction bases with no gene match: 10. The CDR3 sequence is 17 residues long. The CDR3, as DNA: TGTGCCAGCAGCTTAGGGTTGTACGGACTAGCGTCAGAGACCCAGTACTTC. Translation: CASSLGLYGLASETQYF.

This clonotype was counted between two and nine times. J is TRBJ2-7 and V is TRBV5-1, with 8 bases matching TRBD1. The CDR3 has 13 residues. Trimming cost V 4 bases and J 5 bases; bases outside gene matches: 5. Germline V gives CDR1 SGHRS, CDR2 YFSETQ. CDR3 coding DNA: TGCGCCAGCAGCGACAGGGGAATCAACGAGCAGTACTTC. Its protein product is CASSDRGINEQYF.

This clonotype was counted a single time. The junction departs from germline at one end; a sequencing error may be responsible. The rearrangement joins TRBV12-3 or TRBV12-4 to TRBJ2-3; 10 bases align to TRBD2. CDR3 length: 14 amino acids. CDR3 residues: CASSLAGAVDTQYF. The CDR3, as DNA: TGTGCCAGCAGTCTAGCGGGAGCGGTAGATACGCAGTATTTT.

The chain has TRBV15 and TRBJ1-2; D perhaps matches TRBD1 (5 bases). This CDR3 spans 14 amino acids. V was trimmed by 0 bases and J by 8 bases, leaving 13 bases between them. Germline-derived CDR1 and CDR2 are LNHNV and YYDKDF (reference sequence). The CDR3 region has the DNA TGTGCCACCAGCAGAGATCCTACAGGTGGCGGCTACACCTTC. Protein product: CATSRDPTGGGYTF.

The chain joins TRBV20-1 to TRBJ1-4, with D unclear. Trimming removed 2 bases at V and 5 bases at J, with 9 bases between. This CDR3 is built from 13 residues. Germline values: CDR1 DFQATT, CDR2 SNEGSKA (reference sequence). The CDR3 sequence is CSARQPKNEKLFF. CDR3 coding DNA: TGCAGTGCTAGACAGCCCAAGAATGAAAAACTGTTTTTT.

The chain combines TRBV15 with TRBJ2-4; D ambiguous. The J call may not be correct, given that the DNA end is closer to TRBJ2-7. The CDR3 extends over 12 amino acids. Germline V gives CDR1 LNHNV, CDR2 YYDKDF (reference sequence). CDR3 in amino acids: CATSRRDYEQYF. CDR3 coding DNA: TGTGCCACCAGCAGGCGCGACTACGAGCAGTACTTC.

This clonotype was detected only a few times. Germline is not matched at one junction end, which may reflect a read error. V gene TRBV12-3 or TRBV12-4 combines with J gene TRBJ1-4, with TRBD1 matching over 8 bases. This CDR3 region has 14 residues. The CDR3 region is CASNLQGDPVKLFF. Here the CDR3 DNA reads TGTGCCAGCAATTTACAGGGGGATCCTGTTAAACTGTTTTTT.

There are a few counts of this clonotype. The J gene is TRBJ2-1, the V gene TRBV12-5; 11 nucleotides agree with TRBD1. This CDR3 spans 20 amino acids. CDR1 LGHNT and CDR2 FRNRAP come from the germline V gene. The junction had 15 bases not matched to a gene; V was cut back by 5 bases and J by 0 bases. DNA for the CDR3: TGTGCTAGTGGTCCCGGACAGGGGGCCAGCGGGGGTGTCTCCTACAATGAGCAGTTCTTC. This encodes CASGPGQGASGGVSYNEQFF. The whole variable domain, remainder taken from reference TRBV12-5 and TRBJ2-1, is DARVTQTPRHKVTEMGQEVTMRCQPILGHNTVFWYRQTMMQGLELLAYFRNRAPLDDSGMPKDRFSAEMPDATLATLKIQPSEPRDSAVYFCASGPGQGASGGVSYNEQFFGPGTRLTVL.

The rearrangement uses TRBV9 and TRBJ2-1; D could derive from TRBD1 or TRBD2 (6 bases each). The CDR3 is 16 residues long. Germline loops: CDR1 SGDLS, CDR2 YYNGEE. V was cut by 0 bases and J by 3 bases, with 13 bases left in between. For the CDR3, the DNA is TGTGCCAGCAGCGTAGATGGTAGGGGGGTCTACAATGAGCAGTTCTTC. Amino acid sequence: CASSVDGRGVYNEQFF.

The chain is built from TRBV10-3 and TRBJ2-7, with TRBD1 as a possible D gene (6 bases). Germline V gene data show CDR1 as ENHRY and CDR2 as SYGVKD. V was clipped by 5 bases and J by 1 base, with 12 bases between them. The CDR3 spans 14 residues. The CDR3 nucleotides read TGTGCCATCAGTCCGGGACAAAGATCCTACGAGCAGTACTTC. Protein product: CAISPGQRSYEQYF.

The V gene is TRBV5-1, the J gene TRBJ1-2; weak D call: TRBD1 (5 bases). This CDR3 has 15 amino acids. Germline V gene lookup returns CDR1 SGHRS and CDR2 YFSETQ. The ends were cut back, 0 bases at V and 0 bases at J, with 9 bases in the middle. The CDR3 DNA sequence: TGCGCCAGCAGCTTGGACGGACAAACTAACTATGGCTACACCTTC. It codes for CASSLDGQTNYGYTF.

The V and J genes are TRBV29-1 and TRBJ1-2, with D maybe TRBD1 (6 bases). The germline V gene has CDR1 SQVTM and CDR2 ANQGSEA. V lost 7 bases and J 4 bases, leaving 16 bases between the germline ends. The CDR3 has 13 amino acids. Here the CDR3 reads CSARSTGPYGYTF. CDR3 nucleotide sequence: TGCAGCGCCCGATCGACAGGTCCCTATGGCTACACCTTC.

The chain joins TRBV9 to TRBJ2-4; D may be TRBD1 or TRBD2 (5 bases each). This CDR3 spans 14 amino acids. V shed 2 bases and J shed 13 bases, with 19 bases lying between them. Looked up from germline, CDR1 is SGDLS and CDR2 is YYNGEE. The CDR3 region is CASSVGPDYNEQYF. DNA for the CDR3: TGTGCCAGCAGCGTGGGACCCGACTACAATGAGCAGTACTTC.

V gene TRBV9 combines with J gene TRBJ2-1; TRBD2 agrees at 14 bases. V was clipped by 4 bases and J by 6 bases; unmatched bases: 12. Germline CDR1 and CDR2: SGDLS and YYNGEE. CDR3 length equals 18 residues. The CDR3 bases are TGTGCCAGCAGCCCGAGCCTGAGACTAGCGGGAGGGCTCAATGAGCAGTTCTTC. Encoded protein: CASSPSLRLAGGLNEQFF.

As DNA, the CDR3 is TGCAGCGTGACAGAGGACCGCTACTACGAGCAGTACTTC. Protein: CSVTEDRYYEQYF. The chain uses TRBV29-1 and TRBJ2-5; D perhaps matches TRBD1 (5 bases). The DNA matches TRBJ2-7 better at its end, which makes the J call doubtful. Germline V gene sequence: CDR1 SQVTM, CDR2 ANQGSEA. The CDR3 loop spans 13 amino acids.

The sample holds a few counts of this clonotype. The rearrangement links TRBV24-1 to TRBJ2-4; 7 bases match TRBD1. The CDR3 is 13 residues long. V was clipped by 9 bases and J by 4 bases; unmatched bases: 5. Germline CDR1 is KGHDR and CDR2 is SFDVKD. The CDR3 DNA sequence: TGTGCCACCGGTGGGGGACAGAAAAACATTCAGTACTTC. This gives the protein CATGGGQKNIQYF.

This chain uses TRBV7-2 with TRBJ2-5, with 7 bases identical to TRBD2. The CDR3 totals 17 residues. V trimming: 5 bases; J trimming: 2 bases; junction bases outside the gene matches: 14. The V gene's germline CDR1 is SGHTA and CDR2 FQGNSA. The CDR3 bases are TGTGCCAGCAGCCTCGCTAGCGGCAGGACGGGACAAGAGACCCAGTACTTC. It is translated as CASSLASGRTGQETQYF.

This clonotype was picked up a small number of times. V and J are TRBV29-1 and TRBJ2-5; D possibly corresponds to TRBD1 (6 bases). The CDR3 is made up of 13 amino acids. Germline V gene lookup returns CDR1 SQVTM and CDR2 ANQGSEA. Trimming pared 6 bases from V and 5 bases from J, leaving 16 bases between. CDR3 region: CSVAIQGRETQYF. CDR3 DNA sequence: TGCAGCGTAGCGATACAGGGTCGGGAGACCCAGTACTTC.

This chain uses TRBV20-1 with TRBJ1-5; the D is unclear. Germline V lookup: CDR1 DFQATT, CDR2 SNEGSKA (reference sequence). With 6 bases removed from V and 5 bases from J, the gap between germline ends came to 14 bases. The CDR3 length is 13 residues. CDR3 in amino acids: CSARTQDDQPQHF. DNA for the CDR3: TGCAGTGCAAGGACCCAGGACGATCAGCCCCAGCATTTT.

This clonotype was counted a few times. This chain joins TRBV12-3 or TRBV12-4 and TRBJ2-7; no clear D gene. V lost 10 bases to trimming and J lost 7 bases, with 14 bases between them. The CDR3 is 11 residues long. DNA for the CDR3: TGTGCCAACTCTATAGGCCGGGAGCAGTACTTC. Encoded protein: CANSIGREQYF.

As DNA, the CDR3 is TGTGCCAGCAGCCACGCAGGACTTCACACCGGGGAGCTGTTTTTT. Translation gives CASSHAGLHTGELFF. The chain has TRBV7-3 and TRBJ2-2; a possible D gene is TRBD2 (5 bases). The ends were cut back, 5 bases at V and 3 bases at J, with 13 bases in the middle. This CDR3 spans 15 amino acids. Germline assignment: CDR1 SGHTA and CDR2 FQGTGA.

The chain joins TRBV3-1 to TRBJ2-7, with D possibly TRBD1 on 5 matching bases. V lost 0 bases and J lost 3, with 9 bases in between. Looked up from germline, CDR1 is LGHDT and CDR2 is YNNKEL (reference sequence). The CDR3 contains 14 residues. DNA for the CDR3: TGTGCCAGCAGCCAAGATATGACAGTCTACGAGCAGTACTTC. Residues: CASSQDMTVYEQYF.

This clonotype was counted between two and nine times. This chain joins TRBV20-1 and TRBJ2-4; D perhaps matches TRBD1 (5 bases). TRBJ2-7 explains the end of the DNA better; the J call may be wrong. The length of the CDR3 is 15 residues. Germline-derived CDR1 and CDR2 are DFQATT and SNEGSKA (reference sequence). The CDR3, as DNA: TGCAGTGCTATCGAGACAGAAACTTCCTCCTACGAGCAGTACTTC. The encoded protein is CSAIETETSSYEQYF.

V gene TRBV6-6 combines with J gene TRBJ2-2; no clear D gene. This CDR3 has 14 amino acids. The V end was cut by 3 bases, the J end by 6 bases, with 11 bases between. Germline loops: CDR1 MNHNY, CDR2 SVGAGI (reference sequence). CDR3 sequence: CASSYLRVAGELFF. Here the CDR3 DNA reads TGTGCCAGCAGTTATCTAAGGGTCGCCGGGGAGCTGTTTTTT.